Following are 30 T cell receptor beta chains from one sample sequenced in a study of shared clonotypes between healthy human individuals. Clones were read by immunoSEQ multiplex PCR, and TCRdb kept only the in-frame ones, dropping some. This table has 1 million to 1.3 million clones, 70% to 80% appearing once. The sequenced sample consisted of memory CD4+ T cells from PBMCs. Regarding subset: CD45RA-negative fraction. These receptors were taken from a man between 18 and 29 years old in good health. Some clones in this sample may be carry-over from other donors' samples.

The genes are TRBV5-1 and TRBJ1-2; D is ambiguous. Germline lookup yields CDR1 SGHRS and CDR2 YFSETQ. V dropped 4 bases and J dropped 4 bases, with 11 bases sitting between them. There are 13 residues in the CDR3. The CDR3 is CASSPIVSYGYTF. CDR3 bases: TGCGCCAGCAGCCCGATAGTTAGCTATGGCTACACCTTC.

The CDR3 DNA sequence: TGTGCCAGCAGTCCAGGGGATGAAAAACTGTTTTTT. This codes for CASSPGDEKLFF. V gene TRBV6-1 combines with J gene TRBJ1-4; D perhaps matches TRBD1 (6 bases). CDR3 length: 12 residues. V lost 5 bases and J 6 bases, leaving 7 bases between the germline ends. Germline-derived CDR1 and CDR2 are MNHNS and SASEGT.

With respect to this clone: This may come from a read error, since a much larger clone is one base off. The genes are TRBV5-1 and TRBJ2-5; 8 positions match TRBD1. This CDR3 region has 14 residues. V was pared by 0 bases and J by 7 bases, with 5 bases of the junction left unmatched. Germline V gene data show CDR1 as SGHRS and CDR2 as YFSETQ. The CDR3 DNA reads as TGCGCCAGCAGCTTGGAGCAGGGGGCAGGGACCCAGTACTTC. It translates to CASSLEQGAGTQYF.

Turning to this clone: The same CDR3 also results from other DNA sequences found in this sample. The V and J genes are TRBV30 and TRBJ1-1; TRBD1 is a possible D gene (5 bases). Per germline, CDR1 GTSNPN and CDR2 SVGIG (reference sequence). V lost 0 bases and J 8 bases, leaving 13 bases between the germline ends. This CDR3 region has 13 residues. The CDR3 here is CAWSVLGEAEAFF. In nucleotides, the CDR3 is TGTGCCTGGAGTGTACTGGGGGAGGCCGAAGCTTTCTTT.

The chain couples TRBV5-6 to TRBJ2-2; D is possibly TRBD1 (6 bases). The CDR3 length is 17 residues. CDR1 and CDR2 from the germline V gene are SGHDT and YYEEEE. V lost 4 bases and J 5 bases, leaving 21 bases between the germline ends. CDR3 DNA: TGTGCCAGCAGCGGCCGACAGGTTGGGCTGAGGACCGGGGAGCTGTTTTTT. This sequence encodes CASSGRQVGLRTGELFF.

The CDR3 sequence: CASNRRAAGSTEAFF. The CDR3 bases are TGTGCCAGCAACCGCCGGGCCGCGGGGAGTACTGAAGCTTTCTTT. The rearrangement links TRBV6-1 to TRBJ1-1; D uncertain. CDR1 and CDR2 (germline): MNHNS, SASEGT. CDR3 length: 15 amino acids. V was trimmed by 7 bases and J by 5 bases, leaving 20 bases between them.

Notes on this clone: A junction end diverges from the germline sequence, so it may reflect a read error. This rearrangement joins TRBV30 to TRBJ1-4; D remains ambiguous. The CDR3 is 10 amino acids. Germline CDR1 reads GTSNPN; CDR2 reads SVGIG (reference sequence). For the CDR3, the DNA is TGTGCCTGGGGAAATGAAAGACTGTTTTTT. Residues: CAWGNERLFF.

The chain employs TRBV6-5 and TRBJ1-4; D remains ambiguous. CDR1 MNHEY and CDR2 SVGAGI come from the germline V gene. The CDR3 spans 15 residues. V shed 8 bases and J shed 8 bases, with 21 bases lying between them. In DNA form, the CDR3 reads TGTGCCAGCCATGCCGGTTCGGGAGTTGAGGAAAAACTGTTTTTT. Its translation is CASHAGSGVEEKLFF.

A remark on this clone: A much more abundant neighbour one base away suggests this may be a read error. The CDR3 does not close with the conserved phenylalanine or tryptophan, likely indicating a read error. The chain recombines TRBV7-2 with TRBJ1-2; D possibly corresponds to TRBD1 (6 bases). With 5 bases removed from V and 2 bases from J, the gap between germline ends came to 12 bases. The germline V gene encodes CDR1 SGHTA and CDR2 FQGNSA. This CDR3 has 14 residues. CDR3 DNA sequence: TGTGCCAGCAGCCCGGACAGTTGGAACTATGGCTACACCCTC. It codes for CASSPDSWNYGYTL.

V usage is TRBV5-1 and J usage is TRBJ2-7; TRBD1 is a possible D gene (6 bases). Germline CDR1 is SGHRS and CDR2 is YFSETQ. Trimming took 4 bases from V and 5 from J, leaving 13 bases between them. CDR3 length equals 13 residues. CDR3 nucleotides: TGCGCCAGCAGCGTAGGACAGAATAACGAGCAGTACTTC. It is translated as CASSVGQNNEQYF. The full variable domain, with the rest looked up from reference TRBV5-1 and TRBJ2-7, is KAGVTQTPRYLIKTRGQQVTLSCSPISGHRSVSWYQQTPGQGLQFLFEYFSETQRNKGNFPGRFSGRQFSNSRSEMNVSTLELGDSALYLCASSVGQNNEQYFGPGTRLTVT.

The genes are TRBV15 and TRBJ1-1, with 9 bases matching TRBD1. V shed 1 base, J shed 0 bases, and the junction held 3 bases outside the gene matches. The CDR3 spans 16 residues. Germline V lookup: CDR1 LNHNV, CDR2 YYDKDF (reference sequence). CDR3 in DNA: TGTGCCACCAGCAGAGGAAACAGGGGGCTGAACACTGAAGCTTTCTTT. This codes for CATSRGNRGLNTEAFF.

This chain uses TRBV10-3 with TRBJ1-1; TRBD1 matches 8 bases. Germline V gene lookup returns CDR1 ENHRY and CDR2 SYGVKD. V was pared by 3 bases and J by 5 bases, with 8 bases of the junction left unmatched. This CDR3 has 15 residues. The DNA of the CDR3 is TGTGCCATCAGTGACCCGACAGGGGATAGGACTGAAGCTTTCTTT. Its translation is CAISDPTGDRTEAFF.

CDR3: CASSWDRVGEQYF. The DNA for the CDR3 is TGTGCCAGCAGCTGGGACAGGGTAGGCGAGCAGTACTTC. This chain uses TRBV2 with TRBJ2-7; 9 bases align to TRBD1. Germline loops: CDR1 SNHLY, CDR2 FYNNEI. The CDR3 contains 13 residues. J lost 6 bases, V lost 6 bases, and 6 bases had no gene match.

For this clone: The identical CDR3 is also encoded by other nucleotide sequences in the sample. J is TRBJ2-5 and V is TRBV18; no clear D. Germline-derived CDR1 and CDR2 are KGHSH and LQKENI. The V end was cut by 3 bases, the J end by 4 bases, with 12 bases between. CDR3 size: 14 residues. The CDR3 loop is CASSPPGAPETQYF. The CDR3 DNA reads TGTGCCAGCTCACCCCCCGGCGCTCCAGAGACCCAGTACTTC.

The V call is TRBV28, the J call TRBJ2-2; 11 bases align to TRBD1. V lost 6 bases to trimming and J lost 5 bases; unmatched junction nucleotides: 5. The CDR3 is 15 amino acids. Germline assignment: CDR1 MDHEN and CDR2 SYDVKM. The CDR3 loop is CASSTDRGRTGELFF. The CDR3 nucleotides read TGTGCCAGCAGCACGGACAGGGGGCGGACCGGGGAGCTGTTTTTT.

This chain connects TRBV4-3 to TRBJ1-2, with D unresolved. Germline CDR1 reads LGHNA; CDR2 reads YSLEER. The CDR3 consists of 15 residues. The ends were cut back, 4 bases at V and 2 bases at J, with 14 bases in the middle. The CDR3, as DNA: TGCGCCAGCAGCCCTTACCCGAAGACCAACTATGGCTACACCTTC. It yields the protein CASSPYPKTNYGYTF.

The chain employs TRBV28 and TRBJ2-1; D gene unclear. The ends were cut back, 8 bases at V and 8 bases at J, with 19 bases in the middle. CDR1 and CDR2 from the germline V gene are MDHEN and SYDVKM. The CDR3 totals 14 residues. The CDR3, as DNA: TGTGCCAGCGGCCTCGGAGACGAACGGGATGAGCAGTTCTTC. This gives the protein CASGLGDERDEQFF.

V gene TRBV6-6 combines with J gene TRBJ1-5; 8 bases match TRBD1. This CDR3 is 15 amino acids long. Germline values: CDR1 MNHNY, CDR2 SVGAGI (reference sequence). J was trimmed by 6 bases and V by 5 bases; bases with no gene match: 9. In DNA, the CDR3 is TGTGCCAGCAGTGACAGGGGCGCGGGAAGTCAGCCCCAGCATTTT. Translated: CASSDRGAGSQPQHF.

The chain combines TRBV7-8 with TRBJ2-5; 10 positions agree with TRBD2. This CDR3 is 18 amino acids long. Germline CDR1 reads SGHVS; CDR2 reads FQNEAQ. Trimming removed 0 bases from V and 0 bases from J; junction bases left unmatched: 7. The CDR3 reads CASSLAKRTSGYQETQYF. DNA for the CDR3: TGTGCCAGCAGCTTAGCTAAGCGGACTAGCGGATACCAAGAGACCCAGTACTTC.

J is TRBJ2-2 and V is TRBV28; 7 bases are shared with TRBD1. Per the germline V gene, CDR1 is MDHEN and CDR2 is SYDVKM. The junction had 7 bases not matched to a gene; V was cut back by 5 bases and J by 4 bases. The length of the CDR3 is 15 residues. Here the CDR3 DNA reads TGTGCCAGCAGTCCCTCACAGGGGATCACCGGGGAGCTGTTTTTT. Protein sequence: CASSPSQGITGELFF. The full variable domain, its missing parts supplied by reference TRBV28 and TRBJ2-2, is DVKVTQSSRYLVKRTGEKVFLECVQDMDHENMFWYRQDPGLGLRLIYFSYDVKMKEKGDIPEGYSVSREKKERFSLILESASTNQTSMYLCASSPSQGITGELFFGEGSRLTVL.

J is TRBJ2-2 and V is TRBV4-3; D not resolved. V was pared by 0 bases and J by 4 bases, with 15 bases between. Germline lookup yields CDR1 LGHNA and CDR2 YSLEER. This CDR3 contains 17 residues. This CDR3 is CASSQDPRSISTGELFF. Here the CDR3 DNA reads TGCGCCAGCAGCCAAGATCCTCGGTCAATCTCCACCGGGGAGCTGTTTTTT.

The DNA for the CDR3 is TGTGCCAGTAGTCGACGTTCAACTAATGAAAAACTGTTTTTT. It yields the protein CASSRRSTNEKLFF. The V and J genes are TRBV19 and TRBJ1-4; D is undetermined. Germline-derived CDR1 and CDR2 are LNHDA and SQIVND (reference sequence). V lost 5 bases and J lost 0, with 7 bases in between. This CDR3 is 14 amino acids long.

The chain employs TRBV11-2 and TRBJ2-5, with D unclear. Germline V lookup: CDR1 SGHAT, CDR2 FQNNGV. This CDR3 contains 14 residues. Trimming removed 5 bases from V and 3 bases from J, with 13 bases in between. The CDR3 DNA is TGTGCCAGCAGCGAGACGCTACTTAAAGAGACCCAGTACTTC. Translated, it gives CASSETLLKETQYF.

The CDR3 coding sequence is TGTGCCATCGGACAGGGTTCTGGTGAGCAGTACTTC. Protein sequence: CAIGQGSGEQYF. The chain has TRBV10-3 and TRBJ2-7; 8 bases align to TRBD1. V shed 8 bases and J 7 bases; nucleotides not matched to a gene: 7. The CDR3 extends over 12 amino acids. Germline CDR1 ENHRY, CDR2 SYGVKD.

The chain links TRBV7-8 to TRBJ2-6; D not resolved. The CDR3 sequence is 14 residues long. Trimming shortened V by 5 bases and J by 4 bases, and 9 bases separated the two germline ends. Per the germline V gene, CDR1 is SGHVS and CDR2 is FQNEAQ. The CDR3 DNA follows: TGTGCCAGCAGCCCCCCCTCCGGGGCCAACGTCCTGACTTTC. Amino acids: CASSPPSGANVLTF.

This chain joins TRBV28 and TRBJ1-1, with D perhaps matching TRBD1 (6 bases). V was trimmed by 6 bases and J by 4 bases, leaving 18 bases between them. The CDR3 contains 15 residues. Germline V gene lookup returns CDR1 MDHEN and CDR2 SYDVKM. CDR3 residues: CASRASQGSFTEAFF. The CDR3 nucleotides are TGTGCCAGCAGAGCCTCACAGGGATCGTTCACTGAAGCTTTCTTT. Full variable domain (outside the CDR3, taken from reference TRBV28 and TRBJ1-1): DVKVTQSSRYLVKRTGEKVFLECVQDMDHENMFWYRQDPGLGLRLIYFSYDVKMKEKGDIPEGYSVSREKKERFSLILESASTNQTSMYLCASRASQGSFTEAFFGQGTRLTVV.

This chain connects TRBV7-6 to TRBJ2-5; maybe TRBD1 (6 bases). The CDR3 is 14 residues long. The germline CDR1 and CDR2 sequences are SGHVS and FNYEAQ. The V end was cut by 5 bases, the J end by 13 bases, with 23 bases between. The CDR3 nucleotides read TGTGCCAGCAGCCCAGATACAGGGCCGCTACTCCGGTACTTC. As protein: CASSPDTGPLLRYF.

The genes are TRBV28 and TRBJ1-1, with D possibly being TRBD1 (6 bases). V was cut by 5 bases and J by 1 base, with 11 bases left in between. The V gene's germline CDR1 is MDHEN and CDR2 SYDVKM. The CDR3 covers 14 residues. As DNA, the CDR3 is TGTGCCAGCAGTATAATGACAGGGAACACTGAAGCTTTCTTT. Its protein product is CASSIMTGNTEAFF.

This clone appeared a few times. The V gene is TRBV2, the J gene TRBJ1-2; perhaps TRBD1 as D (6 bases). The germline V and J ends were trimmed by 6 bases and 3 bases, with 14 bases remaining between them. Per the germline V gene, CDR1 is SNHLY and CDR2 is FYNNEI. The CDR3 loop spans 14 amino acids. The chain's CDR3 is CASRGAGSYYGYTF. The CDR3 DNA follows: TGTGCCAGCAGGGGGGCGGGGTCGTACTATGGCTACACCTTC.

The chain couples TRBV5-4 to TRBJ2-1, with 10 bases identical to TRBD2. Trimming removed 0 bases from V and 4 bases from J; junction bases left unmatched: 1. Germline CDR1 and CDR2: SGHNT and YYREEE (reference sequence). CDR3 length: 15 residues. This CDR3 reads CASSLDSGRYNEQFF. The DNA for the CDR3 is TGTGCCAGCAGCTTGGATAGCGGGAGGTACAATGAGCAGTTCTTC.